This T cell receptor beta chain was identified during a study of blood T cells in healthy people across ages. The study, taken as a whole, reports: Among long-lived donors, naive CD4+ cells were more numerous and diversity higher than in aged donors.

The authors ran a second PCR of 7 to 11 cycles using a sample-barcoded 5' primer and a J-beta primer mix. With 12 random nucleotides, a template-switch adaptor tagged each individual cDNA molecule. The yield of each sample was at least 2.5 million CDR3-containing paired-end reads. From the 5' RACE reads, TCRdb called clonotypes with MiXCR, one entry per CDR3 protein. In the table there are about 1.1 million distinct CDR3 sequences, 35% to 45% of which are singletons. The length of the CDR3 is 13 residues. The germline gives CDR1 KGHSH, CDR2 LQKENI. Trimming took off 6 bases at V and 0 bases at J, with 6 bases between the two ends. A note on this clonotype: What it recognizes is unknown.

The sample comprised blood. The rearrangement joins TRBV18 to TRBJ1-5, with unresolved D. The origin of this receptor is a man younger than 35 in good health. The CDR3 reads CASSQSSNQPQHF. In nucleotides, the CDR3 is TGTGCCAGCTCCCAAAGTAGCAATCAGCCCCAGCATTTT. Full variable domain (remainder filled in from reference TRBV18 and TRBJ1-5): NAGVMQNPRHLVRRRGQEARLRCSPMKGHSHVYWYRQLPEEGLKFMVYLQKENIIDESGMPKERFSAEFPKEGPSILRIQQVVRGDSAAYFCASSQSSNQPQHFGDGTRLSIL.